These 12 T cell receptor beta chains share one sample of origin, sequenced in a study of shared clonotypes between healthy human individuals. TCRdb keeps only in-frame clones here, not all; method: immunoSEQ multiplex PCR. The repertoire holds under 1,100,000 clones, with under 80% as singletons. The sequencing sample was made of memory CD4+ T cells sorted from blood. Noted subset: CD45RA-negative fraction. Every receptor here comes from a young man in good health.

A word on this clone: The same CDR3 also results from other DNA sequences found in this sample. This CDR3 is CASSSPTGNTEAFF. The CDR3 nucleotides read TGTGCCAGCAGTTCCCCGACAGGGAACACTGAAGCTTTCTTT. The chain couples TRBV6-5 to TRBJ1-1; weak D call: TRBD1 (6 bases). The CDR3 extends over 14 amino acids. Germline values: CDR1 MNHEY, CDR2 SVGAGI. Trimming removed 4 bases from V and 1 base from J, with 10 bases in between.

The chain joins TRBV4-3 to TRBJ2-5; TRBD1 is a possible D gene (5 bases). The CDR3 is 15 amino acids. CDR1 is LGHNA and CDR2 is YSLEER in the germline V gene. V dropped 5 bases and J dropped 5 bases, with 18 bases sitting between them. In DNA, the CDR3 is TGCGCCAGCAGCTCAGGGCAGGGTGCTTGGGAGACCCAGTACTTC. It is translated as CASSSGQGAWETQYF.

V is TRBV28 and J is TRBJ2-1, with a possible D match to TRBD1 (5 bases). V was clipped by 3 bases and J by 2 bases, with 11 bases between them. The CDR3 extends over 15 amino acids. Germline V gene sequence: CDR1 MDHEN, CDR2 SYDVKM. The CDR3 DNA sequence: TGTGCCAGCAGTTTCAAGGGGAACCCCTACAATGAGCAGTTCTTC. Amino acid sequence: CASSFKGNPYNEQFF.

V usage is TRBV6-1 and J usage is TRBJ2-4; possibly TRBD1 for D (6 bases). CDR1 and CDR2 (germline): MNHNS, SASEGT. There are 15 residues in the CDR3. V lost 2 bases and J 8 bases, leaving 16 bases between the germline ends. The CDR3 DNA is TGTGCCAGCAGTGAAAATTTCCAGGGGCAATACATTCAGTACTTC. Translated, it gives CASSENFQGQYIQYF.

The rearrangement links TRBV7-8 to TRBJ2-2; D unresolved. The CDR3 extends over 15 amino acids. Trimming removed 1 base at V and 0 bases at J, with 6 bases between. Germline CDR1 SGHVS, CDR2 FQNEAQ. The CDR3 nucleotides are TGTGCCAGCAGCTTAGAACTGACGAACACCGGGGAGCTGTTTTTT. Amino acids: CASSLELTNTGELFF.

On this clone: Distinct nucleotide sequences in the sample also encode this CDR3. The chain has TRBV10-2 and TRBJ2-5; D not resolved. Germline CDR1 WSHSY, CDR2 SAAADI. The CDR3 contains 13 residues. V was clipped by 2 bases and J by 0 bases, with 4 bases between them. CDR3 DNA: TGCGCCAGCAGTGAGACATACCAAGAGACCCAGTACTTC. Amino acids: CASSETYQETQYF.

This chain links TRBV2 with TRBJ1-2; TRBD1 is a possible D gene (6 bases). CDR3 length equals 15 residues. Trimming removed 6 bases at V and 2 bases at J, with 16 bases between. Germline CDR1 reads SNHLY; CDR2 reads FYNNEI. For the CDR3, the DNA is TGTGCCAGCAGCCTTGACGGGGGCGCAAACTATGGCTACACCTTC. Translating it yields CASSLDGGANYGYTF.

This clone was seen a single time. The genes are TRBV11-2 and TRBJ2-1; D may be TRBD2 (7 bases). This CDR3 spans 15 amino acids. Germline CDR1 reads SGHAT; CDR2 reads FQNNGV. V lost 5 bases and J lost 4, with 15 bases in between. The CDR3 DNA is TGTGCCAGCAGCCGAACAAGGGGGGGATACAATGAGCAGTTCTTC. Protein: CASSRTRGGYNEQFF.

This clone was counted only a few times. V is TRBV7-8 and J is TRBJ1-4; 8 bases are shared with TRBD1. V dropped 5 bases and J dropped 8; count of bases not matched to a gene: 10. This CDR3 has 15 amino acids. In germline, CDR1 is SGHVS, CDR2 FQNEAQ. CDR3 coding DNA: TGTGCCAGCAGCGCCCGGACAGGGTTTACCGAAAAACTGTTTTTT. Translating it yields CASSARTGFTEKLFF.

The chain is built from TRBV27 and TRBJ2-3, with D uncertain. V lost 6 bases, J lost 1 base, and 17 bases lay in between. The CDR3 has 16 residues. Looked up from germline, CDR1 is MNHEY and CDR2 is SMNVEV (reference sequence). The CDR3 nucleotides read TGTGCCAGCAGCCATGCGGTTTATGGGGGCACAGATACGCAGTATTTT. It specifies CASSHAVYGGTDTQYF.

Note on this clone: A much larger clone differs by one base, so this may be a read error. This sequence joins TRBV11-2 and TRBJ1-1, with 9 bases aligning to TRBD1. Germline trimming cut 7 bases from V and 1 base from J; bases unmatched to any gene: 4. The CDR3 runs to 14 residues. Germline V lookup: CDR1 SGHAT, CDR2 FQNNGV. CDR3 DNA sequence: TGTGCCAGCACCTGGGGACAGGGGAACACTGAAGCTTTCTTT. Its protein product is CASTWGQGNTEAFF.

This clone was recorded a few times. The V and J genes are TRBV18 and TRBJ1-3, with D perhaps TRBD1 (5 bases). Germline V gene data show CDR1 as KGHSH and CDR2 as LQKENI. This CDR3 contains 17 residues. Trimming shortened V by 3 bases and J by 2 bases, and 17 bases separated the two germline ends. CDR3 region: CASSPESGKRAGNTIYF. The CDR3 DNA reads as TGTGCCAGCTCACCGGAATCAGGGAAACGGGCTGGAAACACCATATATTTT.